Shown below are 2 T cell receptor beta chains from a single sample sequenced in a study of blood T cell repertoires in COVID-19. Profiled with immunoSEQ multiplex PCR; TCRdb holds only in-frame clones, not every one. The sample includes 13,000 or so clones, 75% to 90% of them seen just once. The source material was peripheral blood. These receptors all stem from a middle-aged man with active or convalescent COVID-19.

The chain uses TRBV10-2 and TRBJ2-6; 8 bases are a match to TRBD1. CDR1 is WSHSY and CDR2 is SAAADI in the germline V gene. The junction had 11 bases not matched to a gene; V was cut back by 7 bases and J by 0 bases. The CDR3 contains 18 residues. Here the CDR3 reads CASTRTGKGYSGANVLTF. The CDR3 nucleotides are TGCGCCAGCACTAGGACAGGGAAAGGATACTCTGGGGCCAACGTCCTGACTTTC.

The chain combines TRBV19 with TRBJ1-1; D not certain. The CDR3 length is 12 residues. Trimming stripped 4 bases from V and 1 base from J, with 4 bases between. Germline loops: CDR1 LNHDA, CDR2 SQIVND (reference sequence). The CDR3, as DNA: TGTGCCAGTAGTAACAGGAACACTGAAGCTTTCTTT. It translates to CASSNRNTEAFF.